This entry describes one T cell receptor beta chain. Its binding antigen is unknown. Qualities for individual bases were not recorded, and no much larger clone is one base off. Frozen genomic DNA underwent high-throughput TCRbeta CDR3 sequencing by immunoSEQ, including PCR amplification, mapping, bias correction and internal controls. The source study handled its data this way. Only productive rearrangements were retained, and each unique TCRbeta sequence was defined by its CDR3 nucleotide sequence together with its V and J gene. For classification of a sequence as donor-reactive, at least 5-fold expansion in CFSE-low cells relative to unstimulated pre-transplant cells and a frequency of at least 0.01% were required. To ensure at least 90% detection power, minimum frequency thresholds were set for each subject based on that subject's lowest-template unstimulated sample. Jensen-Shannon divergence between the top 1000 TCRbeta sequences after and before transplant was used to measure repertoire turnover. Two-sided Fisher's exact tests were used to test for changes in how often donor-reactive sequences were detected. In TCRdb, the immuneACCESS table is reduced to in-frame sequences with V and J assigned. These tables do not hold every clone; where another copy was compared, an unresolved V gene accounts for under half, and the others remain unexplained. From that table come the V and J calls and clone size; the DNA was used to work out D and trimming. Recorded for this sample are 80,000 or so clones; about 82% of them occurred a single time. The ten largest make up more than 0.45% of the sample.

These data are taken from a study of T cell clones after liver transplantation (dated by TCRdb to the late 2010s). Notes on the research overall: ITN030ST, the source of the samples, was a randomized trial that attempted immunosuppression withdrawal within 2 years of liver transplantation. Of the eight recipients, three were HCV-positive, while the remaining recipients had been transplanted for non-autoimmune, non-viral indications. Tolerance meant complete immunosuppression withdrawal for at least one year without liver enzymes rising beyond twice the upper limit of normal. Blood samples were collected pre-transplant, pre-randomization before withdrawal, and post-randomization after either complete withdrawal or failed withdrawal. Of the 8 liver transplant recipients making up the studied cohort, 3 were classified as tolerant and 5 as non-tolerant. Donor-reactive T cell clones were identified by TCRbeta sequencing after a pre-transplant mixed lymphocyte reaction and then tracked in post-transplant blood. As an antigen-independent comparator for the donor-reactive sequences, third party-reactive TCRbeta sequences from pre-transplant MLRs were identified as well. Subjects received no induction therapy and standard immunosuppression until randomization at 12-24 months post-transplant.

General conclusions and limits of the study: A significant post-transplant decrease in circulating donor-reactive CD4 TCRbeta sequences was observed in most of the 8 subjects, irrespective of tolerance or HCV status. Since no allograft tissue specimens were available, donor-reactive T cells may have migrated into the graft instead of being deleted. In a couple of subjects, low numbers of available donor cells limited the measurable donor-reactive repertoire. The decline in donor-reactive sequences exceeded the decline in third party-reactive sequences, suggesting partial antigen-specific deletion that was unrelated to withdrawal success. When repertoire turnover was taken into account, detection of donor-reactive sequences was significantly reduced in 7 of 8 subjects for CD4 and in 8 of 8 subjects for CD8. The conclusions were preliminary, being limited by small, heterogeneous patient numbers and by non-standardized post-transplant time points.

Unstimulated PBMCs, after thawing, were stained for CD3, CD4 and CD8 and then FACS-sorted into CD3+CD4+ and CD3+CD8+ populations. Each of the 8 studied subjects was randomized to immunosuppression withdrawal. The Qiagen DNeasy Blood and Tissue Kit was used to isolate genomic DNA. The CDR3, from cysteine to phenylalanine, totals 15 residues. The kept DNA is CDR3 alone, 45 bases in frame from the first base. The CDR1 and CDR2 encoded by the germline V gene are SGDLS and YYNGEE. Clipping removes 1 base from V and 4 bases from J, with 6 as the unmatched junction base count. This clonotype was obtained from a human patient who received a liver transplant. After a transplant, the donor of the graft may account for some T cells. This material consisted of CD4+ T cells from blood, taken 46 months after liver transplant. The chain employs TRBV9 and TRBJ2-3, with TRBD1 identical over 7 junction bases. The CDR3 reads as follows: CASSVSRQGADTQYF. The DNA sequence is TGTGCCAGCAGCGTAAGCCGGCAGGGGGCAGATACGCAGTATTTT.